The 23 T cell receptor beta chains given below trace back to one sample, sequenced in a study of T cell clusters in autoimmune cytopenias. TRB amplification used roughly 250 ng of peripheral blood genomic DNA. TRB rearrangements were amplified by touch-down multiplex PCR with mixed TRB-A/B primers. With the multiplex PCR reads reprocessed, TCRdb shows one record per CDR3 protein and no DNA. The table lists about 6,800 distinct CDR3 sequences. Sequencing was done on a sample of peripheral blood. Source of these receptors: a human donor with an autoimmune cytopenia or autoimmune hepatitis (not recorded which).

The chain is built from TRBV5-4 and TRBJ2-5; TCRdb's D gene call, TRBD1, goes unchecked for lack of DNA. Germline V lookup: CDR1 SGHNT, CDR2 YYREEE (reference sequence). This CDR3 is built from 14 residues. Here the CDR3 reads CASSPDRYQETQYF. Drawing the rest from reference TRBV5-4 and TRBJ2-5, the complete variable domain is ETGVTQSPTHLIKTRGQQVTLRCSSQSGHNTVSWYQQALGQGPQFIFQYYREEENGRGNFPPRFSGLQFPNYSSELNVNALELDDSALYLCASSPDRYQETQYFGPGTRLLVL.

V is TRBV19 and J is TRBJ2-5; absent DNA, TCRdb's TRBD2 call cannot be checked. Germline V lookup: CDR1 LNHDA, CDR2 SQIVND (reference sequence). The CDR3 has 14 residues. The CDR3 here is CATTPLAGIKTQYF.

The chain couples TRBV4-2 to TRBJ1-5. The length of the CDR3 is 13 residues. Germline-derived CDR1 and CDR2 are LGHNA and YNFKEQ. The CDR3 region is CASSRSGNQPQHF.

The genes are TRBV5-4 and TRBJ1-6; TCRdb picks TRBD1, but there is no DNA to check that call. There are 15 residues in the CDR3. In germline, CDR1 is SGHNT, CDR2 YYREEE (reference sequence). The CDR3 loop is CASSLVPGRNSPLHF.

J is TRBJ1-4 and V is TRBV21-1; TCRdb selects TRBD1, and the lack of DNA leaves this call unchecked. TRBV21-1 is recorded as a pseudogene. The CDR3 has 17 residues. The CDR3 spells CASSTIRGVQPSAKLFF.

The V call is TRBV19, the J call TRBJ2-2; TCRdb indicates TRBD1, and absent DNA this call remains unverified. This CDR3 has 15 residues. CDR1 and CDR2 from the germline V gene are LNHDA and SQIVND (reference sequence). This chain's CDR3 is CASSIWGANTGELFF.

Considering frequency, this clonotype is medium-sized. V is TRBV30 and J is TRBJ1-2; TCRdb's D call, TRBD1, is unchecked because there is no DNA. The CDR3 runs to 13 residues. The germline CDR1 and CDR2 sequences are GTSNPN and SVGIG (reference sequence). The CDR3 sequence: CAWSLTGGSGYTF. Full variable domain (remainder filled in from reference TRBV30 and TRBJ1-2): SQTIHQWPATLVQPVGSPLSLECTVEGTSNPNLYWYRQAAGRGLQLLFYSVGIGQISSEVPQNLSASRPQDRQFILSSKKLLLSDSGFYLCAWSLTGGSGYTFGSGTRLTVV.

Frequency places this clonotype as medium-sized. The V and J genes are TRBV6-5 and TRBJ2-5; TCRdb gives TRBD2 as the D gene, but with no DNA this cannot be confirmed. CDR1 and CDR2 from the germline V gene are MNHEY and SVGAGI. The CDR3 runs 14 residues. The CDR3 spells CASSSLSGSETQYF.

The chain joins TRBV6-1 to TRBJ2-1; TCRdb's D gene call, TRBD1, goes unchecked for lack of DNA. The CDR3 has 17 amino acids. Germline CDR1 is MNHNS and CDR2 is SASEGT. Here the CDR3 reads CASSDRSHLATYNEQFF.

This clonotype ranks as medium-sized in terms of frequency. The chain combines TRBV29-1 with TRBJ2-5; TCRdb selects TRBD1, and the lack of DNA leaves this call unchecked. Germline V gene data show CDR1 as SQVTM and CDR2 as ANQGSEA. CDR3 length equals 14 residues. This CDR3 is CSVEEPQGRETQYF.

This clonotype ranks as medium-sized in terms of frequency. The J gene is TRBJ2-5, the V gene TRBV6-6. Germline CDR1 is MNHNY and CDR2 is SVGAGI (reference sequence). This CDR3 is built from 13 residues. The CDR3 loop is CASSYFVQETQYF.

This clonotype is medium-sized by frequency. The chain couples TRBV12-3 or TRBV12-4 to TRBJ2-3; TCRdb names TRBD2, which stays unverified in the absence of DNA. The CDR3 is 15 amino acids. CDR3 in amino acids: CASRYGPTLTDTQYF.

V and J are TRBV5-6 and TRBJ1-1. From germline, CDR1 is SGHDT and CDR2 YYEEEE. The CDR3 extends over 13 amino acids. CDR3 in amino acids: CASSFELVHSFFF.

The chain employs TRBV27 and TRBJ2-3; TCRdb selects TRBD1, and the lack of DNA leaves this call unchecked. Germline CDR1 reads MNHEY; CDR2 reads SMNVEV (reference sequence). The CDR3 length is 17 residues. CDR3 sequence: CASSPHGGRSVTDTQYF.

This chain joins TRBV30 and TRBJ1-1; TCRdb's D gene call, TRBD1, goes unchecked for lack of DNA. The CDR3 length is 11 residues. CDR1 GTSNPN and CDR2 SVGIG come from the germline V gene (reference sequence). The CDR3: CAGGRGTEAFF.

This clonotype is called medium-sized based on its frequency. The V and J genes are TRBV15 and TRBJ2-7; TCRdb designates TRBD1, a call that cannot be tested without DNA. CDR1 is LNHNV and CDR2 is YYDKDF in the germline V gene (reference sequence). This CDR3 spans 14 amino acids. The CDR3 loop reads CATSRSQGAYEQYF. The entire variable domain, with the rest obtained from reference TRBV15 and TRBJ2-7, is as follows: DAMVIQNPRYQVTQFGKPVTLSCSQTLNHNVMYWYQQKSSQAPKLLFHYYDKDFNNEADTPDNFQSRRPNTSFCFLDIRSPGLGDTAMYLCATSRSQGAYEQYFGPGTRLTVT.

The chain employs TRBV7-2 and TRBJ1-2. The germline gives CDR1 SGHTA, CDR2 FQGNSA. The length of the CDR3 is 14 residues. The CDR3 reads CASSLRGGGYGYTF. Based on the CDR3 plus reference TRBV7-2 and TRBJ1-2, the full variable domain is GAGVSQSPSNKVTEKGKDVELRCDPISGHTALYWYRQSLGQGLEFLIYFQGNSAPDKSGLPSDRFSAERTGGSVSTLTIQRTQQEDSAVYLCASSLRGGGYGYTFGSGTRLTVV.

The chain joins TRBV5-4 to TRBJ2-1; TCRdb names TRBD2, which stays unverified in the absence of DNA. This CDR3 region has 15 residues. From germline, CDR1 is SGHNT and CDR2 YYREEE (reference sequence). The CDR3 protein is CASSPSGSSYNEQFF.

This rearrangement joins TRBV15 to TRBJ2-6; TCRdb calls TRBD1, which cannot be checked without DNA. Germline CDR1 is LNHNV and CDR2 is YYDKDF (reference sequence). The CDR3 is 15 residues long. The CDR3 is CATSRDRGRVNVLTF.

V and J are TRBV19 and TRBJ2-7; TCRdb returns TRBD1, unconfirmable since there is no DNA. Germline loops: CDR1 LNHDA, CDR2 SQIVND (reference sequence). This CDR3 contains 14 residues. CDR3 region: CASKAGVGSYEQYF.

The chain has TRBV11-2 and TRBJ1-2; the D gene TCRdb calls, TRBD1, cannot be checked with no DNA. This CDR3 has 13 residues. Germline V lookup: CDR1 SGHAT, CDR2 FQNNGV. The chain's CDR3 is CASSLAGGDGYTF.

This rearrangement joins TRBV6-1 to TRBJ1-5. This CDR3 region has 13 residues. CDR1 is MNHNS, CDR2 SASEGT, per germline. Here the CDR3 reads CASSELTYQPQHF.

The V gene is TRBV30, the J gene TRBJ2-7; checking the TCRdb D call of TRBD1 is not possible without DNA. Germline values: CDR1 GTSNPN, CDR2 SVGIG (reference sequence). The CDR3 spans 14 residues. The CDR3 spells CAWSPGQGVVEQYF.